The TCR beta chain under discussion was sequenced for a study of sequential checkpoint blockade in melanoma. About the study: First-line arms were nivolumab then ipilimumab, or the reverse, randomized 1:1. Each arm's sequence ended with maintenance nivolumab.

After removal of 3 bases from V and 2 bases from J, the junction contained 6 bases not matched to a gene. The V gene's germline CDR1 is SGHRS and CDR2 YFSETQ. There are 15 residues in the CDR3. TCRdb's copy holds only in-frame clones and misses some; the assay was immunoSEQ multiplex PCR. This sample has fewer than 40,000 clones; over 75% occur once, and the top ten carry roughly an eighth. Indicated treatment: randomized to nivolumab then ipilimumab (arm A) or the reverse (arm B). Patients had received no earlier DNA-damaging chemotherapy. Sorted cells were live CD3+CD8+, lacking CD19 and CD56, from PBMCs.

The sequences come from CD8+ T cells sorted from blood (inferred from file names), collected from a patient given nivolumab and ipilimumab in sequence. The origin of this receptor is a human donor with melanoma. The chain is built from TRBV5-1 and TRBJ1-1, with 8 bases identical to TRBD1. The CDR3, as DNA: TGCGCCAGCAGCTCGCTGACAGGGGTAAACACTGAAGCTTTCTTT. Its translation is CASSSLTGVNTEAFF.